The T cell receptor (beta chain) described here comes from a study of T cell responses to AZD1222 COVID-19 vaccine. General study results and limits: The repertoires were collected only after the peak T cell response. Among those given AZD1222, only five or six were seropositive at baseline.

Germline-derived CDR1 and CDR2 are WNHNN and SYGVQD (reference sequence). V lost 2 bases, J lost 6 bases, and 3 bases stayed unmatched. CDR3 length equals 14 residues. Libraries were prepared by immunoSEQ multiplex PCR; TCRdb keeps only in-frame clonotypes and omits some of them. The profile shows fewer than 120,000 clones, around 90% of them singletons. Concerning this clone itself: Its antigen is as yet unknown.

The chain employs TRBV10-1 and TRBJ2-2; 7 nucleotides agree with TRBD1. The sequence came from an adult who received the AZD1222 COVID-19 vaccine. Sample: peripheral blood, taken 28 days after the second AZD1222 dose. The CDR3 sequence is CASSEGQDSGELFF. DNA for the CDR3: TGCGCCAGCAGTGAGGGACAGGACTCCGGGGAGCTGTTTTTT.